The source of this T cell receptor (beta chain) is a study of T cell repertoires in cytomegalovirus infection. Looking at the study overall: Through public TCR beta signatures, both CMV infection and matching HLA type were indicated.

Note on this clonotype: Antigen: not known.

Germline V gene data show CDR1 as KGHSH and CDR2 as LQKENI. Unmatched junction bases numbered 8, after V lost 5 bases and J lost 4 bases. This CDR3 has 15 residues. TCRdb used MiXCR to reprocess the reads, holding one entry per CDR3 protein. The sample holds about 310,000 distinct CDR3 sequences; more than 20% are singletons and the top ten take 10% to 15%. Sequences were derived from cultured PBMCs, sampled from culture after CMV antigen stimulation. The genes are TRBV18 and TRBJ1-1, with TRBD1 matching over 9 bases. This clonotype was sampled from a human donor in good health (CMV status not recorded). Some clones in this sample may be carry-over from other donors' samples. The CDR3 region has the DNA TGTGCCAGCTCAATTTACAGGGGGCGAACCACTGAAGCTTTCTTT. This sequence encodes CASSIYRGRTTEAFF.